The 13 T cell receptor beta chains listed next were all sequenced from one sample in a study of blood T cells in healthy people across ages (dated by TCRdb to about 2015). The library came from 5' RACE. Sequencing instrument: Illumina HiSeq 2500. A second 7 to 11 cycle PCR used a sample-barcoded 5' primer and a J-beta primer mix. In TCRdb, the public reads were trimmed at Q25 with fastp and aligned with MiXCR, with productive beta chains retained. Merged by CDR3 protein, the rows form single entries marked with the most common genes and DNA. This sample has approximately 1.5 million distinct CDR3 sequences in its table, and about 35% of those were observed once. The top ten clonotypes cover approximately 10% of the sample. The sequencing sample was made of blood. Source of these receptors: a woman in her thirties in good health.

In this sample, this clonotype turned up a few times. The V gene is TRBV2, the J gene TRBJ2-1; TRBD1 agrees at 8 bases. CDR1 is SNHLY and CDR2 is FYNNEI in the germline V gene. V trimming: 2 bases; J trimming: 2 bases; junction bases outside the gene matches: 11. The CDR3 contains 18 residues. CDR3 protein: CASSEFGPDRGTYNEQFF. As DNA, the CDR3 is TGTGCCAGCAGTGAATTTGGGCCAGACAGGGGCACCTACAATGAGCAGTTCTTC.

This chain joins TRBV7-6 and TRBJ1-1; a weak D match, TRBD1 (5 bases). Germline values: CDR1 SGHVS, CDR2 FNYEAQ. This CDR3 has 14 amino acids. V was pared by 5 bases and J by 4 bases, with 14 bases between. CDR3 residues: CASSPQASSTEAFF. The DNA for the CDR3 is TGTGCCAGCAGCCCACAGGCCTCCTCCACTGAAGCTTTCTTT.

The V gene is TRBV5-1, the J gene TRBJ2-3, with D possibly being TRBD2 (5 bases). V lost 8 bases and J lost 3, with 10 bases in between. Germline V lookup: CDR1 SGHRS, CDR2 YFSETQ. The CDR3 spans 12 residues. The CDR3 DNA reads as TGCGCCAGTGGACCGGGGACAGATACGCAGTATTTT. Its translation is CASGPGTDTQYF.

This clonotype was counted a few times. CDR3 residues: CASSQGLAPLGYTF. The CDR3 bases are TGTGCCAGCAGCCAGGGGTTGGCCCCTCTTGGCTACACCTTC. J is TRBJ1-2 and V is TRBV7-2; D is perhaps TRBD1 (6 bases). The CDR3 totals 14 residues. V shed 5 bases and J shed 7 bases, with 17 bases lying between them. The germline gives CDR1 SGHTA, CDR2 FQGNSA.

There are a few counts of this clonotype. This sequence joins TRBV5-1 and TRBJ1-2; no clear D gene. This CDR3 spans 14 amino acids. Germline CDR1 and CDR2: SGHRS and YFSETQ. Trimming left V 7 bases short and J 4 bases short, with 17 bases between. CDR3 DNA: TGCGCCAGCGCGACCCGCGGGGAGGGCTATGGCTACACCTTC. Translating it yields CASATRGEGYGYTF.

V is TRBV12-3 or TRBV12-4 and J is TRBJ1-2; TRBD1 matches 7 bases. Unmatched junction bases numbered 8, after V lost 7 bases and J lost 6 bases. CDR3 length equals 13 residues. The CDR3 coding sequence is TGTGCCAGCACCACCACAGGGGTTCATGGCTACACCTTC. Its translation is CASTTTGVHGYTF.

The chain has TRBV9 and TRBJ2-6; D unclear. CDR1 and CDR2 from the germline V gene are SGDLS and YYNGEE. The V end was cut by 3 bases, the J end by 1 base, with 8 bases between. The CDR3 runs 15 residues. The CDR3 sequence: CASSAIPSGANVLTF. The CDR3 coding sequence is TGTGCCAGCAGCGCGATTCCATCTGGGGCCAACGTCCTGACTTTC. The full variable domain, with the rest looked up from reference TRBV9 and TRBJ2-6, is DSGVTQTPKHLITATGQRVTLRCSPRSGDLSVYWYQQSLDQGLQFLIQYYNGEERAKGNILERFSAQQFPDLHSELNLSSLELGDSALYFCASSAIPSGANVLTFGAGSRLTVL.

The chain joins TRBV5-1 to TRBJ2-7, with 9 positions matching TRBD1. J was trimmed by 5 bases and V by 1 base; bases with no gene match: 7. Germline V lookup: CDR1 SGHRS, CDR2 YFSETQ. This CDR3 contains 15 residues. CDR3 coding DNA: TGCGCCAGCAGCTTGTGGGACAGGGTATCCAACGAGCAGTACTTC. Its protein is CASSLWDRVSNEQYF.

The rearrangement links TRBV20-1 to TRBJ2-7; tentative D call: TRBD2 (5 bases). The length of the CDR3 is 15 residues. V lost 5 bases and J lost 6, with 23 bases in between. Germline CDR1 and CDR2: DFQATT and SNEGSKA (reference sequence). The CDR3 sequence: CSAGPSGSRELEQYF. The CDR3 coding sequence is TGCAGTGCTGGCCCCTCTGGGAGTAGGGAGCTCGAGCAGTACTTC.

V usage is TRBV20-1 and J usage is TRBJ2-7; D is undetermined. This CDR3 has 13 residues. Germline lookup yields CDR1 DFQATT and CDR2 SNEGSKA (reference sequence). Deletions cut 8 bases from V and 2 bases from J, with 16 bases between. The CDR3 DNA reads TGCAGTCCCCTAAAGACCGTAACCTACGAGCAGTACTTC. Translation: CSPLKTVTYEQYF.

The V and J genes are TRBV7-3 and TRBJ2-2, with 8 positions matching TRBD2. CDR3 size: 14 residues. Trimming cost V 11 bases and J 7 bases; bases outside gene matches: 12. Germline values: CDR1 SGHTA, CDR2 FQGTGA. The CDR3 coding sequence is TGTGCCGACACGGGACTAGTTGACGGCGGGGAGCTGTTTTTT. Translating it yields CADTGLVDGGELFF.

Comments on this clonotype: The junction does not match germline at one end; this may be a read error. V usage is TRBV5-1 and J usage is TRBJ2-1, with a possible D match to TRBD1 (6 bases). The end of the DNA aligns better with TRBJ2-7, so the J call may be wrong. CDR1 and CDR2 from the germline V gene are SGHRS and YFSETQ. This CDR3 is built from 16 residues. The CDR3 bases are TGCGCCAGTAGCTTGGACAGCCCAGTGTCCTACAATGAGCAGTACTTC. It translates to CASSLDSPVSYNEQYF.

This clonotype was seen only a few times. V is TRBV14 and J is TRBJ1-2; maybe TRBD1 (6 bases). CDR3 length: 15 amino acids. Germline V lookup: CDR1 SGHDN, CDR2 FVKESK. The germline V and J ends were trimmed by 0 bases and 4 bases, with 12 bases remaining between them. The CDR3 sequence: CASSQDRTAPYGYTF. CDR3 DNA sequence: TGTGCCAGCAGCCAAGACCGGACAGCCCCCTATGGCTACACCTTC.